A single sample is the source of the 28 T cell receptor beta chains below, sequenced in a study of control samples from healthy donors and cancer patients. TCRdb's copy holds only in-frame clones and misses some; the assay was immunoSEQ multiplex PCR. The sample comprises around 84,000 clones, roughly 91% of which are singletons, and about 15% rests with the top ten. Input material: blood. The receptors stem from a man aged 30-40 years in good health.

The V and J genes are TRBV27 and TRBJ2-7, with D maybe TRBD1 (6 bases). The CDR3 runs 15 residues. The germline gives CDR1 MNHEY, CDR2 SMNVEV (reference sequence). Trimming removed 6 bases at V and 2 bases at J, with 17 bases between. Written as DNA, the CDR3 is TGTGCCAGCAGGACCACCGGGACAAAAGCCTACGAGCAGTACTTC. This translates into CASRTTGTKAYEQYF.

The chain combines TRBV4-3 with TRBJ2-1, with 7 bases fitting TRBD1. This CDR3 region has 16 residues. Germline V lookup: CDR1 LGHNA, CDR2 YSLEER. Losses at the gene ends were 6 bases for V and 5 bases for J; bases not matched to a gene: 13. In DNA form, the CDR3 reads TGCGCCAGCAGAGACTGGGTGGGACAGCGCGACAATGAGCAGTTCTTC. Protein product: CASRDWVGQRDNEQFF.

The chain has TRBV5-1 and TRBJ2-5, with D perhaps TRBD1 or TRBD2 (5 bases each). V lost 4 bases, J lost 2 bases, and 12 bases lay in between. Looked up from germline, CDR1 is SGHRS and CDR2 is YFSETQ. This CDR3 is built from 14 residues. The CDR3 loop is CASSAQGVQETQYF. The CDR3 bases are TGCGCCAGCAGCGCGCAGGGAGTACAAGAGACCCAGTACTTC.

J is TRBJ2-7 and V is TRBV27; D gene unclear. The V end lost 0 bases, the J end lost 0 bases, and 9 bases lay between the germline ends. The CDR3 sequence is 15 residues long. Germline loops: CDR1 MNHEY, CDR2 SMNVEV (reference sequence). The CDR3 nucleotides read TGTGCCAGCAGTTTATCCCCTGGAAACTCCTACGAGCAGTACTTC. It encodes CASSLSPGNSYEQYF.

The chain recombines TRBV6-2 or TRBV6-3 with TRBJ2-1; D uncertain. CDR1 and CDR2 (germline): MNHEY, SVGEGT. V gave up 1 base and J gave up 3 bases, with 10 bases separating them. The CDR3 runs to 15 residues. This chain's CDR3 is CASSYLGSFYNEQFF. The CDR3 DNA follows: TGTGCCAGCAGTTACTTGGGTTCGTTCTACAATGAGCAGTTCTTC.

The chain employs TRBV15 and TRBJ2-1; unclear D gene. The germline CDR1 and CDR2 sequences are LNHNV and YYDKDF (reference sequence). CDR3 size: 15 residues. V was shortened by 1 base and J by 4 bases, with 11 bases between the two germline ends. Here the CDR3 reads CATSRGAPIYNEQFF. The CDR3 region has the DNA TGTGCCACCAGCAGAGGAGCGCCGATATACAATGAGCAGTTCTTC.

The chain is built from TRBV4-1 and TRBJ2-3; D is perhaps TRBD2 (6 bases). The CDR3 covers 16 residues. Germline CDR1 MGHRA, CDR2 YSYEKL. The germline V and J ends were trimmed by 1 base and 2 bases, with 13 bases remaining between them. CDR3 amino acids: CASSQGFSGLTDTQYF. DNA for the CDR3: TGCGCCAGCAGCCAAGGATTTAGCGGACTCACAGATACGCAGTATTTT.

The CDR3 here is CASSYYPGNTIYF. As DNA, the CDR3 is TGTGCCAGCAGTTATTACCCAGGAAACACCATATATTTT. J is TRBJ1-3 and V is TRBV6-2 or TRBV6-3, with D uncertain. The ends were cut back, 3 bases at V and 4 bases at J, with 7 bases in the middle. There are 13 residues in the CDR3. Germline V CDR1 and CDR2: MNHEY, SVGEGT.

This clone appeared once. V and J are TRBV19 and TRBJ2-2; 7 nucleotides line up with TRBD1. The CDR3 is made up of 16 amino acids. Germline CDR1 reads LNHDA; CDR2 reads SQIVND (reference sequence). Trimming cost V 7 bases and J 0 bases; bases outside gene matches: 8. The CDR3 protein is CASTIPDRANTGELFF. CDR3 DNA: TGTGCCAGTACAATCCCCGACAGGGCGAACACCGGGGAGCTGTTTTTT.

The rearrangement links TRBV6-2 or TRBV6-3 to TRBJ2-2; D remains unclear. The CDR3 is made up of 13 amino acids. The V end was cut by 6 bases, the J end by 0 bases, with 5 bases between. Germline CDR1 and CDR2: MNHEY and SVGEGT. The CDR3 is CASSRTNTGELFF. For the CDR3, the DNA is TGTGCCAGCAGCCGAACGAACACCGGGGAGCTGTTTTTT.

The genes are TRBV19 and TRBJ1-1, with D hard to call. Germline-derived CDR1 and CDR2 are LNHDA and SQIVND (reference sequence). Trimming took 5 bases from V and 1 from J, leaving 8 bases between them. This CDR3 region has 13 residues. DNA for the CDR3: TGTGCCAGTAGTCAGGACTGGAACACTGAAGCTTTCTTT. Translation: CASSQDWNTEAFF. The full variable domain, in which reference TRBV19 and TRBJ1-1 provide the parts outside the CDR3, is DGGITQSPKYLFRKEGQNVTLSCEQNLNHDAMYWYRQDPGQGLRLIYYSQIVNDFQKGDIAEGYSVSREKKESFPLTVTSAQKNPTAFYLCASSQDWNTEAFFGQGTRLTVV.

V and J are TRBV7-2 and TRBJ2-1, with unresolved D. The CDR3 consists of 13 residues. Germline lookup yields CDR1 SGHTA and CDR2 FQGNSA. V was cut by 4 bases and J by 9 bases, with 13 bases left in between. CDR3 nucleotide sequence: TGTGCCAGCAGCTCTTTCTCCCGTGTTGAGCAGTTCTTC. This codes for CASSSFSRVEQFF.

CDR3 sequence: CASSPTKQGGHGYTF. CDR3 bases: TGCGCCAGCAGCCCTACGAAACAGGGGGGACATGGCTACACCTTC. The gene calls are TRBV4-1 and TRBJ1-2; 8 bases match TRBD1. Trimming took 4 bases from V and 6 from J; bases not matched to a gene: 10. This CDR3 contains 15 residues. Per the germline V gene, CDR1 is MGHRA and CDR2 is YSYEKL.

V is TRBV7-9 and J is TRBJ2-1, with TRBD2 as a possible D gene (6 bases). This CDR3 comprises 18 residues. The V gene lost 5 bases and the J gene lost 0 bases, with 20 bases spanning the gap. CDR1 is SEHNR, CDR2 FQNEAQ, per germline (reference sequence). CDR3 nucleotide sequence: TGTGCCAGCAGCGGCCATACTAGCAGCTATAGCTCCTACAATGAGCAGTTCTTC. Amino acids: CASSGHTSSYSSYNEQFF.

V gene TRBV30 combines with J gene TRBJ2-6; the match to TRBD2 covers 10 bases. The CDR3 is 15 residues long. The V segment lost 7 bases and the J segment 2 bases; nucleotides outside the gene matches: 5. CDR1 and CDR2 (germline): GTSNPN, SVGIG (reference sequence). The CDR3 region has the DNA TGTGCCTTTAGCGGGAGGAAGACTGGGGCCAACGTCCTGACTTTC. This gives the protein CAFSGRKTGANVLTF.

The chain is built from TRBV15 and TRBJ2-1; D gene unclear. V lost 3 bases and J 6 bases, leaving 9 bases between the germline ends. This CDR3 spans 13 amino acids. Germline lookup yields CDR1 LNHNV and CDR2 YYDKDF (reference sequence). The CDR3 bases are TGTGCCACCAGCAGCGCCGTCCCCAATGAGCAGTTCTTC. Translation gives CATSSAVPNEQFF.

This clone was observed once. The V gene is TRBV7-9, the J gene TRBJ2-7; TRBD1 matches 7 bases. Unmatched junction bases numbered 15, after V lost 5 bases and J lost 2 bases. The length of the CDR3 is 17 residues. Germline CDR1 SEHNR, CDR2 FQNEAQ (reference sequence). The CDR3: CASSISTDRAHPYEQYF. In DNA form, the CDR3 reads TGTGCCAGCAGCATTTCTACTGACAGGGCACATCCCTACGAGCAGTACTTC.

The CDR3 nucleotides read TGTGCCAGCAGCTCAATCCCGGGACAGGGTTATGGCTACACCTTC. Translated: CASSSIPGQGYGYTF. The rearrangement joins TRBV7-9 to TRBJ1-2; 9 bases line up with TRBD1. V trimming: 4 bases; J trimming: 5 bases; junction bases outside the gene matches: 8. The CDR3 is made up of 15 amino acids. CDR1 is SEHNR and CDR2 is FQNEAQ in the germline V gene (reference sequence).

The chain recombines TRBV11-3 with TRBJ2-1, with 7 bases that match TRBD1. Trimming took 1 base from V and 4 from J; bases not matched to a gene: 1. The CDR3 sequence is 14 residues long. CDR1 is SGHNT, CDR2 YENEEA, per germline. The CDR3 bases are TGTGCCAGCAGCTTAGGGGACAGTTACAATGAGCAGTTCTTC. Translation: CASSLGDSYNEQFF.

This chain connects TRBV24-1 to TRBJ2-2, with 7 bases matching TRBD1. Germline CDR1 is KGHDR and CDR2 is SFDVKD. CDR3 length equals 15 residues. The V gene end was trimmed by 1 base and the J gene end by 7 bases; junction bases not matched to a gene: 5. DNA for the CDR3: TGTGCCACCAGTGATTTCGGGACAGCTGGCGGGGAGCTGTTTTTT. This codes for CATSDFGTAGGELFF.

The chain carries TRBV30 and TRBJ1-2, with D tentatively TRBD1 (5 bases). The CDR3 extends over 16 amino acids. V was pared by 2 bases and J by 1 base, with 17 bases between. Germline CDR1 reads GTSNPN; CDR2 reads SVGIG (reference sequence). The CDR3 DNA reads TGTGCCTGGAGTTTCCAGGGTGTCAATTATAACTATGGCTACACCTTC. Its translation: CAWSFQGVNYNYGYTF.

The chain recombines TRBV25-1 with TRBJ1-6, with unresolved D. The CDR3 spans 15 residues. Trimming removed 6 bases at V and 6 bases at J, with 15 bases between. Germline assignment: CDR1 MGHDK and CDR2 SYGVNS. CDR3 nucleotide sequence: TGTGCCAGCAGAGGGCCTTTATTCTTTAATTCACCCCTCCACTTT. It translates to CASRGPLFFNSPLHF.

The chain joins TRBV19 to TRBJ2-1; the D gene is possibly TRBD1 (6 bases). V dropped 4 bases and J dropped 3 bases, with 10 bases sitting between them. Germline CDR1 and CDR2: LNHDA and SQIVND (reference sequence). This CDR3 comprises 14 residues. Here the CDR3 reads CASSSAGVYNEQFF. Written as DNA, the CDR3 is TGTGCCAGTAGTAGTGCAGGGGTCTACAATGAGCAGTTCTTC.

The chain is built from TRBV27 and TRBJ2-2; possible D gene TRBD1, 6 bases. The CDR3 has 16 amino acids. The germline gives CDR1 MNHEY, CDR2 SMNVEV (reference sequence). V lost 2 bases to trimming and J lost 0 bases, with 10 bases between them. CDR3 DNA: TGTGCCAGCAGTTTACGACAGGCCCCGAACACCGGGGAGCTGTTTTTT. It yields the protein CASSLRQAPNTGELFF.

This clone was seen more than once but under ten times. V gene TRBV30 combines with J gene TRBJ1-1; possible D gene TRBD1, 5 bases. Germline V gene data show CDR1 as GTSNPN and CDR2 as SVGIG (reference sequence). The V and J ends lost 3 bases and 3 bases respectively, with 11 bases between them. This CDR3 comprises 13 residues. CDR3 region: CAWSSRADTEAFF. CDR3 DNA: TGTGCCTGGAGCTCCAGGGCGGACACTGAAGCTTTCTTT.

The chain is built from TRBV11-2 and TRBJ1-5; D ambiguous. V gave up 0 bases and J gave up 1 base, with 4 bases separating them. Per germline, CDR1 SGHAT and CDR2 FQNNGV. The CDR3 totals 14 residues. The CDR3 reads CASSLEASNQPQHF. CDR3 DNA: TGTGCCAGCAGCTTAGAGGCAAGCAATCAGCCCCAGCATTTT.

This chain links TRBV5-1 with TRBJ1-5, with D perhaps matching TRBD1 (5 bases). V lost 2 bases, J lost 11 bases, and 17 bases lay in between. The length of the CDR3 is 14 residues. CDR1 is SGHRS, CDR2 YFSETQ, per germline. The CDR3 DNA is TGCGCCAGCAGCTTTGGGACCGAAGACAGTACCCAGCATTTT. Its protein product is CASSFGTEDSTQHF.

The CDR3, as DNA: TGTGCCAGCAGTTTGCGGGTCGGAAACACCATATATTTT. Amino acid sequence: CASSLRVGNTIYF. The chain recombines TRBV28 with TRBJ1-3; D is undetermined. CDR1 and CDR2 (germline): MDHEN, SYDVKM. The V gene lost 3 bases and the J gene lost 4 bases, with 7 bases spanning the gap. The CDR3 extends over 13 amino acids.